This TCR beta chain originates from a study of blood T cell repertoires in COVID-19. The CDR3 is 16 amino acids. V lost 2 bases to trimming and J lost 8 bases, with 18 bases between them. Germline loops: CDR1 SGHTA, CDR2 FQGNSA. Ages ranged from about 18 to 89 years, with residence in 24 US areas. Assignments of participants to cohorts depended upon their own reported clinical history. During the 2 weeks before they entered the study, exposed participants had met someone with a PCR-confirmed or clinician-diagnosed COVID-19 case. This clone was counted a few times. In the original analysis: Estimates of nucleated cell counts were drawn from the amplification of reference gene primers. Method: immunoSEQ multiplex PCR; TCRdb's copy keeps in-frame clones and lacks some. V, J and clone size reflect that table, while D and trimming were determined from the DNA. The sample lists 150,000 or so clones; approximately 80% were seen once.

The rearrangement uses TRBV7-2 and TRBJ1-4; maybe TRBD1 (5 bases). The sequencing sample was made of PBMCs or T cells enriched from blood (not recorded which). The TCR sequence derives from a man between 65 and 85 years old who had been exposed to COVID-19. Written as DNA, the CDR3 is TGTGCCAGCAGCTTATCAATCTCCCAGGGAACAGAAAAACTGTTTTTT. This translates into CASSLSISQGTEKLFF. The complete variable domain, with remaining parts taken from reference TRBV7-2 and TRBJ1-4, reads GAGVSQSPSNKVTEKGKDVELRCDPISGHTALYWYRQSLGQGLEFLIYFQGNSAPDKSGLPSDRFSAERTGGSVSTLTIQRTQQEDSAVYLCASSLSISQGTEKLFFGSGTQLSVL.